The next 31 T cell receptor beta chains were all read from a single sample in a study of blood T cell repertoires in COVID-19. Sequencing used immunoSEQ multiplex PCR; TCRdb keeps in-frame clones, though not all of them. The repertoire holds 400,000 to 500,000 clones, with roughly 90% as singletons. Sequences were obtained from PBMCs or T cells enriched from blood (not recorded which). Receptor source: a woman in her 40s who had recovered from COVID-19.

The CDR3 DNA reads as TGTGCCAGCTCCTTGGTGTTACGAGGTGAAGAGCAGTACTTC. As protein: CASSLVLRGEEQYF. This chain links TRBV18 with TRBJ2-7; D remains unclear. The CDR3 consists of 14 residues. With 6 bases removed from V and 7 bases from J, the gap between germline ends came to 19 bases. Germline V CDR1 and CDR2: KGHSH, LQKENI.

In this sample, this clone turned up once. The rearrangement joins TRBV19 to TRBJ2-7; 7 bases match TRBD2. Germline values: CDR1 LNHDA, CDR2 SQIVND (reference sequence). J was trimmed by 1 base and V by 10 bases; bases with no gene match: 7. The CDR3 spans 13 residues. The chain's CDR3 is CATSTSWSYEQYF. In nucleotides, the CDR3 is TGTGCCACTTCGACTAGCTGGTCCTACGAGCAGTACTTC.

This sequence joins TRBV4-3 and TRBJ2-1; TRBD2 matches 14 bases. CDR3 length: 17 amino acids. CDR1 is LGHNA, CDR2 YSLEER, per germline. V lost 3 bases and J lost 5; bases outside the gene matches: 6. The CDR3 coding sequence is TGCGCCAGCAGCCAGGAGTGGACTAGCGGGGGGAACAATGAGCAGTTCTTC. Amino acids: CASSQEWTSGGNNEQFF.

The rearrangement joins TRBV5-5 to TRBJ1-2; D gene uncertain. V was trimmed by 2 bases and J by 5 bases, leaving 4 bases between them. Germline V gives CDR1 SGHKS, CDR2 YYEKEE (reference sequence). The CDR3 is made up of 11 amino acids. The CDR3 reads CASSFIYGYTF. In DNA, the CDR3 is TGTGCCAGCAGCTTTATATATGGCTACACCTTC. The variable domain in full, with the rest retrieved from reference TRBV5-5 and TRBJ1-2, is DAGVTQSPTHLIKTRGQQVTLRCSPISGHKSVSWYQQVLGQGPQFIFQYYEKEERGRGNFPDRFSARQFPNYSSELNVNALLLGDSALYLCASSFIYGYTFGSGTRLTVV.

The chain joins TRBV11-3 to TRBJ2-7, with D unclear. This CDR3 has 15 amino acids. V was clipped by 2 bases and J by 0 bases, with 11 bases between them. The germline V gene has CDR1 SGHNT and CDR2 YENEEA. The CDR3 sequence is CASSLPGRPSYEQYF. For the CDR3, the DNA is TGTGCCAGCAGCTTACCGGGTCGTCCCTCCTACGAGCAGTACTTC.

The chain joins TRBV6-5 to TRBJ2-1; 9 bases agree with TRBD2. CDR1 and CDR2 (germline): MNHEY, SVGAGI. V was clipped by 0 bases and J by 8 bases; unmatched bases: 2. CDR3 size: 14 residues. This CDR3 is CASSYSSGRDEQFF. The CDR3 DNA reads as TGTGCCAGCAGTTACTCTAGCGGGAGAGATGAGCAGTTCTTC.

V usage is TRBV19 and J usage is TRBJ1-2; 10 bases align to TRBD1. V was pared by 5 bases and J by 3 bases, with 6 bases of the junction left unmatched. Germline loops: CDR1 LNHDA, CDR2 SQIVND (reference sequence). The CDR3 has 15 residues. The CDR3 DNA reads as TGTGCCAGTAGTCCCCACGGACAGGGGGACTATGGCTACACCTTC. Residues: CASSPHGQGDYGYTF.

V is TRBV12-3 or TRBV12-4 and J is TRBJ2-2; D is unclear. V was cut by 6 bases and J by 5 bases, with 10 bases left in between. The CDR3 covers 13 residues. CDR3 residues: CASRYGGTGELFF. CDR3 DNA sequence: TGTGCCAGCAGGTACGGTGGTACCGGGGAGCTGTTTTTT.

DNA for the CDR3: TGTGCCAGCCGCGGACAGGGGGTCTCCTACAATGAGCAGTTCTTC. Translating gives CASRGQGVSYNEQFF. The chain uses TRBV7-2 and TRBJ2-1, with 10 bases fitting TRBD1. Unmatched junction bases numbered 4, after V lost 8 bases and J lost 0 bases. Looked up from germline, CDR1 is SGHTA and CDR2 is FQGNSA. The CDR3 is made up of 15 amino acids.

The chain has TRBV4-3 and TRBJ2-7, with D possibly matching TRBD2 (6 bases). Germline CDR1 reads LGHNA; CDR2 reads YSLEER. The CDR3 loop spans 15 amino acids. The germline V and J ends were trimmed by 1 base and 2 bases, with 12 bases remaining between them. The CDR3 reads CASSQAPSATYEQYF. CDR3 in DNA: TGCGCCAGCAGCCAAGCTCCTAGCGCGACCTACGAGCAGTACTTC.

The rearrangement joins TRBV5-1 to TRBJ2-5; the match to TRBD1 covers 8 bases. Germline CDR1 reads SGHRS; CDR2 reads YFSETQ. This CDR3 has 16 amino acids. V trimming: 4 bases; J trimming: 5 bases; junction bases outside the gene matches: 13. DNA for the CDR3: TGCGCCAGCAGCACCGGGGATTTCAGGGGGCTCGAGACCCAGTACTTC. It is translated as CASSTGDFRGLETQYF.

This chain uses TRBV4-1 with TRBJ2-1, with D possibly TRBD2 on 6 matching bases. Germline CDR1 and CDR2: MGHRA and YSYEKL. The V end lost 6 bases, the J end lost 0 bases, and 18 bases lay between the germline ends. This CDR3 is 17 amino acids long. CDR3 bases: TGCGCCAGCAGTCGAGGTGGACTACCGAACTCCTACAATGAGCAGTTCTTC. It specifies CASSRGGLPNSYNEQFF.

V gene TRBV19 combines with J gene TRBJ2-3, with a weak D call TRBD2 (5 bases). The CDR3 has 15 amino acids. Germline-derived CDR1 and CDR2 are LNHDA and SQIVND (reference sequence). Trimming pared 7 bases from V and 0 bases from J, leaving 14 bases between. CDR3 amino acids: CASKQGRVSTDTQYF. The CDR3 DNA reads TGTGCCAGTAAGCAAGGGCGGGTTAGCACAGATACGCAGTATTTT.

The V gene is TRBV18, the J gene TRBJ1-1; TRBD1 aligns across 11 bases. Trimming cost V 5 bases and J 3 bases; bases outside gene matches: 8. Germline values: CDR1 KGHSH, CDR2 LQKENI. The length of the CDR3 is 16 residues. CDR3 sequence (DNA): TGTGCCAGCTCAACACGGACAGGGGGCATAGACACTGAAGCTTTCTTT. Translation gives CASSTRTGGIDTEAFF. Drawing the rest from reference TRBV18 and TRBJ1-1, the complete variable domain is NAGVMQNPRHLVRRRGQEARLRCSPMKGHSHVYWYRQLPEEGLKFMVYLQKENIIDESGMPKERFSAEFPKEGPSILRIQQVVRGDSAAYFCASSTRTGGIDTEAFFGQGTRLTVV.

The chain has TRBV15 and TRBJ2-3; TRBD1 might be the D (6 bases). This CDR3 contains 14 residues. Germline V CDR1 and CDR2: LNHNV, YYDKDF (reference sequence). V was trimmed by 8 bases and J by 3 bases, leaving 15 bases between them. CDR3 loop: CATGGGRGTDTQYF. The CDR3 DNA sequence: TGTGCCACCGGTGGAGGCAGGGGAACAGATACGCAGTATTTT.

This chain connects TRBV27 to TRBJ1-5; weak D call: TRBD1 (6 bases). V lost 0 bases and J 2 bases, leaving 11 bases between the germline ends. Germline V CDR1 and CDR2: MNHEY, SMNVEV (reference sequence). CDR3 length: 16 amino acids. In nucleotides, the CDR3 is TGTGCCAGCAGTTTATCGCCCAGGGGAGGCAATCAGCCCCAGCATTTT. Amino acids: CASSLSPRGGNQPQHF.

This clone showed up just a few times. V gene TRBV20-1 combines with J gene TRBJ1-3; D ambiguous. Per the germline V gene, CDR1 is DFQATT and CDR2 is SNEGSKA (reference sequence). There are 11 residues in the CDR3. V was trimmed by 3 bases and J by 2 bases, leaving 2 bases between them. The CDR3 DNA sequence: TGCAGTGCTAGCGCTGGAAACACCATATATTTT. This codes for CSASAGNTIYF.

The chain has TRBV3-1 (or the pseudogene TRBV3-2) and TRBJ1-5; D is ambiguous. Per germline, CDR1 LGHDT and CDR2 YNNKEL (reference sequence). The CDR3 is 19 amino acids. Between the trimmed V and J ends, which lost 5 bases and 0 bases, there was a span of 23 bases. The CDR3 spells CASSFRPLPAVYSNQPQHF. The CDR3 DNA reads as TGTGCCAGCAGCTTCCGCCCTCTCCCGGCGGTATATAGCAATCAGCCCCAGCATTTT.

The rearrangement links TRBV3-1 (or the pseudogene TRBV3-2) to TRBJ2-1; the match to TRBD2 covers 8 bases. The germline gives CDR1 LGHDT, CDR2 YNNKEL (reference sequence). The CDR3 has 15 residues. V lost 0 bases to trimming and J lost 12 bases; unmatched junction nucleotides: 10. The CDR3 here is CASSQDGTSYQGQFF. The CDR3 DNA reads TGTGCCAGCAGCCAAGATGGGACTAGTTACCAGGGGCAGTTCTTC.

This sequence joins TRBV2 and TRBJ1-2; 7 nucleotides align to TRBD1. After removal of 6 bases from V and 0 bases from J, the junction contained 7 bases not matched to a gene. This CDR3 region has 15 residues. Looked up from germline, CDR1 is SNHLY and CDR2 is FYNNEI. The CDR3 spells CASRGSGTANYGYTF. As DNA, the CDR3 is TGTGCCAGCAGGGGTTCAGGGACAGCTAACTATGGCTACACCTTC.

The chain has TRBV5-6 and TRBJ1-1; TRBD1 might be the D (6 bases). V shed 3 bases and J shed 11 bases, with 23 bases lying between them. The CDR3 runs 15 residues. CDR1 and CDR2 (germline): SGHDT, YYEEEE. Here the CDR3 DNA reads TGTGCCAGCAGCTCAACAGGGCCGGCTACCCTGATCGCTTTCTTT. Translation gives CASSSTGPATLIAFF. The full variable domain, in which reference TRBV5-6 and TRBJ1-1 provide the parts outside the CDR3, is DAGVTQSPTHLIKTRGQQVTLRCSPKSGHDTVSWYQQALGQGPQFIFQYYEEEERQRGNFPDRFSGHQFPNYSSELNVNALLLGDSALYLCASSSTGPATLIAFFGQGTRLTVV.

This clone was seen a handful of times. This rearrangement joins TRBV12-3 or TRBV12-4 to TRBJ2-7; the match to TRBD1 covers 7 bases. Trimming took 3 bases from V and 3 from J; bases not matched to a gene: 2. The CDR3 totals 13 residues. CDR3 sequence: CASSLTGFYEQYF. The CDR3 DNA reads TGTGCCAGCAGTTTGACAGGGTTCTACGAGCAGTACTTC.

V is TRBV5-1 and J is TRBJ2-7; 9 bases align to TRBD2. There are 14 residues in the CDR3. Germline CDR1 reads SGHRS; CDR2 reads YFSETQ. The V segment lost 5 bases and the J segment 3 bases; nucleotides outside the gene matches: 6. CDR3 sequence (DNA): TGCGCCAGCAGTCAGACTAGCGGCGACTACGAGCAGTACTTC. Translating it yields CASSQTSGDYEQYF.

As concerns this clone: The identical CDR3 is also encoded by other nucleotide sequences in the sample. V and J are TRBV5-1 and TRBJ2-3; possible D gene TRBD2, 6 bases. CDR1 SGHRS and CDR2 YFSETQ come from the germline V gene. V lost 4 bases and J lost 0, with 9 bases in between. This CDR3 region has 14 residues. CDR3 sequence reads: CASSPGGSTDTQYF. CDR3 nucleotides: TGCGCCAGCAGCCCCGGGGGAAGCACAGATACGCAGTATTTT.

The chain carries TRBV5-1 and TRBJ2-7; 15 nucleotides match TRBD2. The CDR3 is made up of 14 amino acids. CDR1 SGHRS and CDR2 YFSETQ come from the germline V gene. J lost 9 bases, V lost 3 bases, and 4 bases had no gene match. Here the CDR3 reads CASSSRTSGGVQYF. CDR3 bases: TGCGCCAGCAGCTCACGGACTAGCGGGGGGGTGCAGTACTTC.

To note about this clone: Other DNA sequences in the same sample also yield this CDR3. CDR3 sequence (DNA): TGTGCCAGCAGTTTAGACAGGTACGAGCAGTACTTC. Its translation: CASSLDRYEQYF. The chain carries TRBV12-3 or TRBV12-4 and TRBJ2-7; D may be TRBD1 (5 bases). The CDR3 is made up of 12 amino acids. Trimming left V 1 base short and J 4 bases short, with 5 bases between.

J is TRBJ1-3 and V is TRBV27; D is unresolved. Germline assignment: CDR1 MNHEY and CDR2 SMNVEV (reference sequence). Trimming stripped 2 bases from V and 3 bases from J, with 14 bases between. CDR3 length: 16 amino acids. The CDR3 nucleotides read TGTGCCAGCAGTTTAAGAACGGGGTTTGGTGGAAACACCATATATTTT. Its translation: CASSLRTGFGGNTIYF.

J is TRBJ2-5 and V is TRBV20-1; D might be TRBD1 (5 bases). V shed 3 bases and J shed 0 bases, with 14 bases lying between them. The CDR3 is 15 amino acids. The germline V gene has CDR1 DFQATT and CDR2 SNEGSKA (reference sequence). The CDR3 nucleotides are TGCAGTGCTAGTTTTGCAGGGCGGTACCAAGAGACCCAGTACTTC. Protein: CSASFAGRYQETQYF.

The rearrangement links TRBV28 to TRBJ2-1, with 7 bases lining up with TRBD2. This CDR3 comprises 15 residues. The V and J ends lost 3 bases and 6 bases, in that order; junction bases with no gene match: 8. The germline V gene has CDR1 MDHEN and CDR2 SYDVKM. The CDR3 reads CASSFWGGSGNEQFF. DNA of the CDR3: TGTGCCAGCAGTTTTTGGGGAGGGAGTGGCAATGAGCAGTTCTTC.

The rearrangement joins TRBV2 to TRBJ1-5, with TRBD1 matching 8 bases. J was trimmed by 0 bases and V by 6 bases; bases with no gene match: 7. The CDR3 runs 16 residues. Germline V lookup: CDR1 SNHLY, CDR2 FYNNEI. This CDR3 reads CASRDRQGSSNQPQHF. The CDR3 coding sequence is TGTGCCAGCAGGGACCGACAGGGGAGTAGCAATCAGCCCCAGCATTTT.

The rearrangement joins TRBV5-1 to TRBJ1-2; D is uncertain. The V and J ends lost 4 bases and 1 base respectively, with 11 bases between them. Germline loops: CDR1 SGHRS, CDR2 YFSETQ. The CDR3 has 14 residues. Here the CDR3 DNA reads TGCGCCAGCAGCGAACGGAGCATTAACTATGGCTACACCTTC. It specifies CASSERSINYGYTF.